The rows below give T cell receptor beta chains drawn from one sample of a study of shared clonotypes between healthy human individuals. Clones were sequenced by immunoSEQ multiplex PCR, and TCRdb holds only the in-frame ones, with some missing. The data show 2 million to 2.5 million clones, roughly 93% seen once. The sequencing input was naive CD4+ T cells from PBMCs. The receptor set was obtained from a man between 18 and 29 years old in good health. Some clones in this sample may be carry-over from other donors' samples. Both conserved end residues are part of each CDR3. D genes are given only for firm matches. Clone sizes are given selectively: once, few, many, or a class where the clone is expanded.

v_gene: TRBV7-9
d_gene: TRBD1
abundance: NA
j_gene: TRBJ2-2
CDR3nt: TGTGCCAGCAGCATCCTGACAGGGTTCACCGGGGAGCTGTTTTTT
CDR3aa: CASSILTGFTGELFF

v_gene: TRBV30
d_gene: NA
abundance: NA
j_gene: TRBJ1-3
CDR3nt: TGTGCCTGGAGCTGGGTTGGAAACACCATATATTTT
CDR3aa: CAWSWVGNTIYF

v_gene: TRBV2
d_gene: TRBD1
abundance: NA
j_gene: TRBJ2-5
CDR3nt: TGTGCCAGCAGTCCGCATGGACAGGGGGCGAGAGAGACCCAGTACTTC
CDR3aa: CASSPHGQGARETQYF

v_gene: TRBV11-2
d_gene: NA
abundance: NA
j_gene: TRBJ1-3
CDR3nt: TGTGCCAGCAGCTTCGGACGCTCTGGAAACACCATATATTTT
CDR3aa: CASSFGRSGNTIYF

v_gene: TRBV2
d_gene: TRBD1
abundance: few
j_gene: TRBJ1-1
CDR3nt: TGTGCCAGCATAGACAGGGCCACTGAAGCTTTCTTT
CDR3aa: CASIDRATEAFF

v_gene: TRBV10-3
d_gene: NA
abundance: NA
j_gene: TRBJ1-2
CDR3nt: TGTGCCATCAGTTTCTCTCGGGGGGACTATGGCTACACCTTC
CDR3aa: CAISFSRGDYGYTF

v_gene: TRBV5-5
d_gene: NA
abundance: NA
j_gene: TRBJ1-2
CDR3nt: TGTGCCAGCAACCGGGAGCCGGGGAATGGCTACACCTTC
CDR3aa: CASNREPGNGYTF

v_gene: TRBV4-3
d_gene: TRBD2
abundance: NA
j_gene: TRBJ2-3
CDR3nt: TGCGCCAGCAGCCAGGTAGCGGGAGATAGCACAGATACGCAGTATTTT
CDR3aa: CASSQVAGDSTDTQYF

v_gene: TRBV7-2
d_gene: NA
abundance: NA
j_gene: TRBJ1-5
CDR3nt: TGTGCCAGCAGCATACACCATTTGACTCAGCCCCAGCATTTT
CDR3aa: CASSIHHLTQPQHF

v_gene: TRBV28
d_gene: NA
abundance: NA
j_gene: TRBJ1-1
CDR3nt: TGTGCCAGCGGGGGGTGGGCCGGCAGTGAAGCTTTCTTT
CDR3aa: CASGGWAGSEAFF

v_gene: TRBV4-1
d_gene: TRBD2
abundance: NA
j_gene: TRBJ2-1
CDR3nt: TGCGCCAGCAGCCAACGACGGCGGGAGGGCCTGGGTGAGCAGTTCTTC
CDR3aa: CASSQRRREGLGEQFF

v_gene: TRBV7-9
d_gene: NA
abundance: NA
j_gene: TRBJ2-7
CDR3nt: TGTGCCAGCAGCTTAGTTAAGGGGGGAGGTATACACGAGCAGTACTTC
CDR3aa: CASSLVKGGGIHEQYF

v_gene: TRBV28
d_gene: NA
abundance: NA
j_gene: TRBJ1-4
CDR3nt: TGTGCCAGCAGTATATTGTCTAATGAAAAACTGTTTTTT
CDR3aa: CASSILSNEKLFF

v_gene: TRBV28
d_gene: NA
abundance: NA
j_gene: TRBJ2-7
CDR3nt: TGTGCCGGGGGGCGGCTGGGGTACGAGCAGTACTTC
CDR3aa: CAGGRLGYEQYF

v_gene: TRBV2
d_gene: NA
abundance: NA
j_gene: TRBJ2-7
CDR3nt: TGTGCCAGCAGGGGGGTGGGTTACGAGCAGTACTTC
CDR3aa: CASRGVGYEQYF

v_gene: TRBV6-4
d_gene: NA
abundance: NA
j_gene: TRBJ1-2
CDR3nt: TGTGCCAGCAGTGTGGGACCGGCCTACACCTTC
CDR3aa: CASSVGPAYTF

v_gene: TRBV6-5
d_gene: NA
abundance: once
j_gene: TRBJ1-2
CDR3nt: TGTGCCAGCACCCGGACAGCAAGAAGTAACTATGGCTACACCTTC
CDR3aa: CASTRTARSNYGYTF

v_gene: TRBV6-5
d_gene: TRBD1
abundance: NA
j_gene: TRBJ2-5
CDR3nt: TGTGCCAGCAGCCTTGACAGGGGGGAGACCCAGTACTTC
CDR3aa: CASSLDRGETQYF

v_gene: TRBV6-4
d_gene: TRBD1
abundance: NA
j_gene: TRBJ2-1
CDR3nt: TGTGCCAGCAGTGACTCAGGGACAGGGCACAATGAGCAGTTCTTC
CDR3aa: CASSDSGTGHNEQFF

v_gene: TRBV7-8
d_gene: TRBD2
abundance: NA
j_gene: TRBJ2-7
CDR3nt: TGTGCCAGCAGCTATTTGGGAGGGAGCGCCTACGAGCAGTACTTC
CDR3aa: CASSYLGGSAYEQYF

v_gene: TRBV18
d_gene: TRBD1
abundance: NA
j_gene: TRBJ2-7
CDR3nt: TGTGCCAGCTCACCAAGGAGACAGGGGAACGAGATCTACGAGCAGTACTTC
CDR3aa: CASSPRRQGNEIYEQYF

v_gene: TRBV10-3
d_gene: NA
abundance: NA
j_gene: TRBJ2-7
CDR3nt: TGTGCCATCAGTGAGTCAGGGTCCTACGAGCAGTACTTC
CDR3aa: CAISESGSYEQYF

v_gene: TRBV10-3
d_gene: TRBD2
abundance: NA
j_gene: TRBJ2-3
CDR3nt: TGTGCCATCAGTAGAGCGGGAGTTCGTGATACGCAGTATTTT
CDR3aa: CAISRAGVRDTQYF

v_gene: TRBV5-1
d_gene: TRBD2
abundance: NA
j_gene: TRBJ2-1
CDR3nt: TGCGCCAGCAGCCCGACCGGGAGGGTATCATCCTACAATGAGCAGTTCTTC
CDR3aa: CASSPTGRVSSYNEQFF

v_gene: TRBV11-2
d_gene: TRBD1
abundance: NA
j_gene: TRBJ1-4
CDR3nt: TGTGCCAGCAGCCCAAGGACAGGGACTAATGAAAAACTGTTTTTT
CDR3aa: CASSPRTGTNEKLFF

v_gene: TRBV7-2
d_gene: NA
abundance: NA
j_gene: TRBJ2-4
CDR3nt: TGTGCCAGCAGCCACACATCCAAAAACATTCAGTACTTC
CDR3aa: CASSHTSKNIQYF

v_gene: TRBV7-2
d_gene: NA
abundance: NA
j_gene: TRBJ2-6
CDR3nt: TGTGCCAGCAGCTTAGAGTCCCGCTTGCTGCTCTCTGGGGCCAACGTCCTGACTTTC
CDR3aa: CASSLESRLLLSGANVLTF

v_gene: TRBV6-6
d_gene: NA
abundance: NA
j_gene: TRBJ2-7
CDR3nt: TGTGCCAGCAGTACGGGAACTTCCTACGAGCAGTACTTC
CDR3aa: CASSTGTSYEQYF

v_gene: TRBV20-1
d_gene: NA
abundance: few
j_gene: TRBJ1-2
CDR3nt: TGCAGTGCTAGGAACTATGGCTACACCTTC
CDR3aa: CSARNYGYTF

v_gene: TRBV6-6
d_gene: NA
abundance: NA
j_gene: TRBJ1-1
CDR3nt: TGTGCCAGCTTGTTCGGCAACACTGAAGCTTTCTTT
CDR3aa: CASLFGNTEAFF

v_gene: TRBV6-5
d_gene: NA
abundance: NA
j_gene: TRBJ2-7
CDR3nt: TGTGCCAGCAGACTGTCCACGGTAGGCGAGCAGTACTTC
CDR3aa: CASRLSTVGEQYF

v_gene: TRBV7-3
d_gene: NA
abundance: NA
j_gene: TRBJ2-5
CDR3nt: TGTGCCAGCAGCGCAGGGGGGGCCCAGTACTTC
CDR3aa: CASSAGGAQYF

v_gene: TRBV19
d_gene: NA
abundance: NA
j_gene: TRBJ1-1
CDR3nt: TGTGCCAGTAGTATAGGTGCGGGCCACACTGAAGCTTTCTTT
CDR3aa: CASSIGAGHTEAFF

v_gene: TRBV6-6
d_gene: NA
abundance: once
j_gene: TRBJ2-1
CDR3nt: TGTGCCAGCAGAAGGCGGGGGACAGGTGAGCAGTTCTTC
CDR3aa: CASRRRGTGEQFF

v_gene: TRBV7-2
d_gene: NA
abundance: NA
j_gene: TRBJ1-5
CDR3nt: TGTGCCAGCAGCCGGGACACCACGCCAGGGCAGCCCCAGCATTTT
CDR3aa: CASSRDTTPGQPQHF

v_gene: TRBV6-5
d_gene: NA
abundance: NA
j_gene: TRBJ2-2
CDR3nt: TGTGCCAGCAGGAGACTGGGAACCGGGGAGCTGTTTTTT
CDR3aa: CASRRLGTGELFF

v_gene: TRBV27
d_gene: TRBD1
abundance: once
j_gene: TRBJ1-1
CDR3nt: TGTGCCAGCAGTCCCAATCCCCCGGGACAGGTTCGGAACACTGAAGCTTTCTTT
CDR3aa: CASSPNPPGQVRNTEAFF

v_gene: TRBV7-9
d_gene: NA
abundance: NA
j_gene: TRBJ2-1
CDR3nt: TGTGCCAGCAGCTCCCAGGGTAGATCCTACAATGAGCAGTTCTTC
CDR3aa: CASSSQGRSYNEQFF

v_gene: TRBV5-1
d_gene: NA
abundance: few
j_gene: TRBJ1-1
CDR3nt: TGCGCCAGCAGCCTCCCGAGTGACGGAGCTTTCTTT
CDR3aa: CASSLPSDGAFF

v_gene: TRBV5-1
d_gene: NA
abundance: NA
j_gene: TRBJ2-3
CDR3nt: TGCGCCAGCAGCTACTCGACGGCTAGCACAGATACGCAGTATTTT
CDR3aa: CASSYSTASTDTQYF

v_gene: TRBV6-1
d_gene: TRBD1
abundance: NA
j_gene: TRBJ2-5
CDR3nt: TGTGCCAGCAGAACTGTACAGGGGGATGGAGAGACCCAGTACTTC
CDR3aa: CASRTVQGDGETQYF

v_gene: TRBV6-1
d_gene: TRBD1
abundance: NA
j_gene: TRBJ1-1
CDR3nt: TGTGCCAGCCTGCAGGGGGCAGAGAGGACTGAAGCTTTCTTT
CDR3aa: CASLQGAERTEAFF

v_gene: TRBV6-6
d_gene: NA
abundance: once
j_gene: TRBJ1-6
CDR3nt: TGTGCCAGCAGCCGGGAGGGCGAGAATTCACCCCTCCACTTT
CDR3aa: CASSREGENSPLHF

v_gene: TRBV30
d_gene: NA
abundance: NA
j_gene: TRBJ1-1
CDR3nt: TGTGCCTGGACCCCCCGTCTGGGGGGCGGGTTGAACACTGAAGCTTTCTTT
CDR3aa: CAWTPRLGGGLNTEAFF

v_gene: TRBV5-8
d_gene: TRBD1
abundance: NA
j_gene: TRBJ2-5
CDR3nt: TGTGCCAGCAGCTTAGGGACGACAGGGGGCAGGGAGACCCAGTACTTC
CDR3aa: CASSLGTTGGRETQYF

v_gene: TRBV15
d_gene: NA
abundance: NA
j_gene: TRBJ2-7
CDR3nt: TGTGCCACCAGCAGAAGACAGGCGGGACGGATCGAGCAGTACTTC
CDR3aa: CATSRRQAGRIEQYF

v_gene: TRBV9
d_gene: NA
abundance: NA
j_gene: TRBJ1-2
CDR3nt: TGTGCCAGCAGCCCGCGGGACACTAACTATGGCTACACCTTC
CDR3aa: CASSPRDTNYGYTF

v_gene: TRBV7-8
d_gene: TRBD2
abundance: NA
j_gene: TRBJ2-3
CDR3nt: TGTGCCAGCAGGCTAGGTAGACTAGCGGCCCGCGCTAGCACAGATACGCAGTATTTT
CDR3aa: CASRLGRLAARASTDTQYF